These T cell receptor beta chains were read from a single sample in a study of cytomegalovirus exposure and HLA in healthy donors. TCRdb keeps only in-frame clones here, not all; method: immunoSEQ multiplex PCR. The sample contains 150,000 to 200,000 clones, about 80% of which appear only once. The source material was PBMCs. The origin of the receptors is a middle-aged woman in good health and CMV-seronegative. Both conserved end residues are trimmed from each CDR3. Clone size appears in some rows only: once, few, many, or a class for an expanded clone.

CDR3: ASSPGEGSGNTIY
V: TRBV18
J: TRBJ1-3
size: .

CDR3: ASSYQDGDNSPLH
V: TRBV6-5
J: TRBJ1-6
size: .

CDR3: ASSSWRVGYLGYT
V: TRBV5-6
J: TRBJ1-2
size: .

CDR3: SSSGNGTGFGQPQH
V: TRBV7-9
J: TRBJ1-5
size: once

CDR3: ASMRPSYEQY
V: TRBV28
J: TRBJ2-7
size: .

CDR3: ASSLGPSGTQETQY
V: TRBV5-1
J: TRBJ2-5
size: few

CDR3: ASSFGEGYT
V: TRBV11-3
J: TRBJ1-2
size: few

CDR3: ASSMGQGSGSVAKNIQY
V: TRBV19
J: TRBJ2-4
size: .

CDR3: ASSQEGRITGELF
V: TRBV4-3
J: TRBJ2-2
size: .

CDR3: ASSLKQGAGEQY
V: TRBV27
J: TRBJ2-7
size: .

CDR3: ASRGGLNSPLH
V: TRBV6-5
J: TRBJ1-6
size: .

CDR3: ASSGQGEMVF
V: TRBV18
J: TRBJ1-4
size: .

CDR3: ASSLAGRGTGELF
V: TRBV7-3
J: TRBJ2-2
size: .

CDR3: ASSLAGTSGLQYD
V: TRBV7-2
J: TRBJ2-5
size: .

CDR3: ASSAEPSVTMSDGYT
V: TRBV6-1
J: TRBJ1-2
size: .

CDR3: ASSLVPREVDIQY
V: TRBV11-2
J: TRBJ2-4
size: few

CDR3: ASSRGGAFESIQY
V: TRBV5-4
J: TRBJ2-4
size: .

CDR3: ASRLGRMETQY
V: TRBV2
J: TRBJ2-5
size: few

CDR3: ASSLTGTQY
V: TRBV7-8
J: TRBJ2-5
size: .

CDR3: ASTPLGQGSYNEQF
V: TRBV7-6
J: TRBJ2-1
size: .

CDR3: ASSPTGVVGNGYT
V: TRBV19
J: TRBJ1-2
size: .

CDR3: ASSLVRLRQGEKLF
V: TRBV7-8
J: TRBJ1-4
size: .

CDR3: ASSPKDRATGELF
V: TRBV7-9
J: TRBJ2-2
size: few

CDR3: ASSYSNRGGQPQH
V: TRBV6-5
J: TRBJ1-5
size: .

CDR3: AWRRGTENSPLH
V: TRBV30
J: TRBJ1-6
size: once

CDR3: ASSLGQGAFYGYT
V: TRBV7-2
J: TRBJ1-2
size: few

CDR3: ASSPSGTPIEAF
V: TRBV19
J: TRBJ1-1
size: few

CDR3: ATGNLNTEAF
V: TRBV19
J: TRBJ1-1
size: .

CDR3: ASSQDVSSDTQY
V: TRBV4-3
J: TRBJ2-3
size: .

CDR3: ASSLAGGANTGELF
V: TRBV7-7
J: TRBJ2-2
size: few

CDR3: ASKGTGGGEQY
V: TRBV2
J: .
size: .

CDR3: ASSAYRGSQPQH
V: TRBV6-4
J: TRBJ1-5
size: .

CDR3: ASSSMEARSYEQY
V: TRBV4-1
J: TRBJ2-7
size: few

CDR3: ASSRPSPTNNEQF
V: TRBV18
J: TRBJ2-1
size: .

CDR3: ASSKQENTEAF
V: TRBV19
J: TRBJ1-1
size: .

CDR3: ASSPQTGSGETQY
V: TRBV18
J: TRBJ2-5
size: few

CDR3: ASSLGQGFDGYT
V: TRBV5-1
J: TRBJ1-2
size: .

CDR3: ASSLGISGGTDTQY
V: TRBV7-3
J: TRBJ2-3
size: .

CDR3: ASSTGGYTDTQY
V: TRBV19
J: TRBJ2-3
size: once

CDR3: ASSLRAGGLRQPQH
V: TRBV5-6
J: TRBJ1-5
size: .

CDR3: ASSSLMNTGELF
V: TRBV19
J: TRBJ2-2
size: .

CDR3: ASSLGTVDWDNQPQH
V: TRBV7-9
J: TRBJ1-5
size: .

CDR3: ASSLGRARGGELF
V: TRBV4-1
J: TRBJ2-2
size: .

CDR3: ASSFSSSGTNEKLF
V: TRBV11-3
J: TRBJ1-4
size: .

CDR3: ASSLSPGAYNEQF
V: TRBV27
J: TRBJ2-1
size: .

CDR3: ASSSGSGGYT
V: TRBV28
J: TRBJ1-2
size: .